This record looks at one T cell receptor beta chain sequence and its context. Antigen specificity is unknown. J lost 3 bases, V lost 3 bases, and 1 base had no gene match. The CDR3 totals 14 residues. Germline-derived CDR1 and CDR2 are PRHDT and FYEKMQ (reference sequence). Assay: immunoSEQ multiplex PCR; the TCRdb copy retains only in-frame clones and omits some. The repertoire consists of 75,000 to 100,000 clones, with 85% to 95% occurring once and the leading ten covering 0.45% to 0.6%. The data originate from a study of graft-versus-host responses after intestinal transplantation. Across the whole study: Transplantation in recipients was multivisceral, liver-intestinal, or isolated intestinal.

Regarding the study as a whole: Individuals carrying graft-donor T cell macrochimerism showed high graft-versus-host to host-versus-graft clonal ratios in allografts. GvH clones occurred in recipient marrow; some first appeared in ileum or blood.

This TCR was recovered from a human donor who received an intestinal transplant. The input for sequencing was unstimulated CD8+ T cells sorted from spleen or lymph node cells, taken before intestinal transplant. The chain carries TRBV13 and TRBJ1-1; 10 bases fit TRBD1. In nucleotides, the CDR3 is TGTGCCAGCAGCTTCGGGACAGGGGACACTGAAGCTTTCTTT. Translated, it gives CASSFGTGDTEAFF.